These T cell receptor beta chains were read from a single sample in a study of naive and memory T cell subsets. TCRdb reprocessed the UMI-ligation and nested PCR reads via MiXCR and lists one record per CDR3 protein. Of over 90,000 distinct CDR3 sequences listed, around 11% are singletons. Source material: naive CD4+ T cells from blood. These receptors came from a human donor in good health. Each CDR3 is given with its conserved first and last residue. D genes are given only for firm matches. Size tells how often a clone was seen (once, few, many) or the class of an expanded clone, and some rows leave it out.

v_call	clone_size	j_call	d_call	cdr3_aa	cdr3_nt
TRBV20-1	few	TRBJ2-5	TRBD2	CSATGGGQETQYF	TGCAGTGCTACGGGGGGGGGCCAAGAGACCCAGTACTTC
TRBV20-1	-	TRBJ2-1	-	CSARVEGGPSYNEQFF	TGCAGTGCTAGAGTAGAGGGGGGACCCTCCTACAATGAGCAGTTCTTC
TRBV18	-	TRBJ2-7	TRBD2	CASSPIQRGAYEQYF	TGTGCCAGCTCACCTATCCAGCGGGGAGCCTACGAGCAGTACTTC
TRBV15	many	TRBJ2-1	-	CATSRVYEGDSNEQFF	TGTGCCACCAGCAGAGTGTATGAGGGAGATAGCAATGAGCAGTTCTTC
TRBV2	few	TRBJ1-3	-	CARSFGDTIYF	TGTGCCAGAAGCTTTGGAGACACCATATATTTT
TRBV19	-	TRBJ2-2	-	CASIMGGGVYTGELFF	TGTGCCAGTATCATGGGAGGTGGGGTGTACACCGGGGAGCTGTTTTTT
TRBV19	few	TRBJ2-2	-	CASSDRPNTGELFF	TGTGCCAGTAGTGACAGACCGAACACCGGGGAGCTGTTTTTT
TRBV9	few	TRBJ2-5	TRBD2	CASSGGFAGGETQYF	TGTGCCAGCAGCGGCGGATTCGCGGGGGGGGAGACCCAGTACTTC
TRBV3-1	few	TRBJ2-1	TRBD2	CASSPTSAINEQFF	TGTGCCAGCAGCCCGACTAGCGCGATCAATGAGCAGTTCTTC
TRBV15	few	TRBJ2-1	TRBD2	CATSRDSAGRLAGYNEQFF	TGTGCCACCAGCAGAGATTCCGCAGGGCGGCTAGCGGGTTACAATGAGCAGTTCTTC
TRBV29-1	-	TRBJ1-2	-	CSVEEGFDRSYGYTF	TGCAGCGTTGAGGAAGGATTTGACAGGAGTTATGGCTACACCTTC
TRBV7-4	few	TRBJ1-5	-	CASSTAPRGSNQPQHF	TGTGCCAGCAGCACCGCCCCGCGGGGGAGCAATCAGCCCCAGCATTTT
TRBV20-1	many	TRBJ2-6	-	CSARFGQPSGANVLTF	TGCAGTGCTAGATTCGGGCAGCCCTCTGGGGCCAACGTCCTGACTTTC
TRBV5-1	few	TRBJ1-2	-	CASSNQDGNYGYTF	TGCGCCAGCAGCAACCAAGACGGAAACTATGGCTACACCTTC
TRBV27	-	TRBJ1-1	TRBD1	CASSLKGGRQGNTEAFF	TGTGCCAGCAGTTTAAAGGGGGGAAGACAGGGGAACACTGAAGCTTTCTTT
TRBV6-5	-	TRBJ2-5	-	CASRKGLKETQYF	TGTGCCAGCAGGAAGGGCCTCAAAGAGACCCAGTACTTC
TRBV7-9	few	TRBJ2-1	TRBD2	CASSLKASGYSSYNEQFF	TGTGCCAGCAGCTTAAAGGCTAGCGGGTATTCCTCCTACAATGAGCAGTTCTTC
TRBV7-3	few	TRBJ2-3	TRBD2	CASGTSGASTDTQYF	TGTGCCAGCGGGACTAGCGGGGCGAGCACAGATACGCAGTATTTT
TRBV5-4	many	TRBJ2-3	-	CASNNRRESDTQYF	TGTGCCAGCAACAACAGGAGGGAATCAGATACGCAGTATTTT
TRBV11-2	few	TRBJ2-1	-	CASSLGRAGSQFF	TGTGCCAGCAGCTTGGGTAGGGCAGGCTCGCAGTTCTTC
TRBV20-1	many	TRBJ1-1	-	CSASDNRVRPPEAFF	TGCAGTGCTAGTGACAACAGGGTAAGGCCCCCTGAAGCTTTCTTT
TRBV7-8	many	TRBJ2-3	TRBD1	CASSPSKGGWTDTQYF	TGTGCCAGCAGCCCCAGCAAAGGGGGCTGGACAGATACGCAGTATTTT
TRBV12-3/TRBV12-4	-	TRBJ2-3	TRBD2	CASLLAGGPTDTQYF	TGTGCCAGCCTGCTAGCGGGAGGGCCAACAGATACGCAGTATTTT
TRBV7-9	-	TRBJ2-5	-	CASSLGVALQETQYF	TGTGCCAGCAGCTTAGGGGTGGCGCTACAAGAGACCCAGTACTTC
TRBV7-2	few	TRBJ1-5	-	CASSLPREAGNQPQHF	TGTGCCAGCAGCTTACCTAGGGAAGCAGGCAATCAGCCCCAGCATTTT
TRBV12-3/TRBV12-4	-	TRBJ2-1	-	CASSLTRRAYNEQFF	TGTGCCAGCAGTCTCACTAGGAGGGCCTACAATGAGCAGTTCTTC
TRBV6-2/TRBV6-3	-	TRBJ1-1	-	CASRPAWGSVGEAFF	TGTGCCAGCAGACCCGCGTGGGGTTCCGTGGGTGAAGCTTTCTTT
TRBV4-3	-	TRBJ2-3	-	CASSQVYRSDGYF	TGCGCCAGCAGCCAAGTTTATAGGTCTGACGGGTATTTT
TRBV4-3	few	TRBJ2-6	-	CASSQDLRATGANVLTF	TGCGCCAGCAGCCAAGATCTGAGGGCTACTGGGGCCAACGTCCTGACTTTC
TRBV7-8	few	TRBJ2-7	TRBD1	CASSTRGQQGEQYF	TGTGCCAGCAGCACCCGGGGACAGCAGGGCGAGCAGTACTTC
TRBV28	many	TRBJ2-2	-	CASSFGPRGGELFF	TGTGCCAGCAGTTTCGGGCCGAGAGGCGGGGAGCTGTTTTTT
TRBV5-4	few	TRBJ2-7	TRBD1	CASSPGDRGAYEQYF	TGTGCCAGCAGCCCTGGGGACAGGGGGGCCTACGAGCAGTACTTC
TRBV10-2	few	TRBJ1-1	-	CASSEIGVMNTEAFF	TGCGCCAGCAGTGAAATAGGAGTCATGAACACTGAAGCTTTCTTT
TRBV7-9	-	TRBJ1-1	-	CASSPKSGTFSTEAFF	TGTGCCAGCAGCCCCAAATCCGGGACATTTAGCACTGAAGCTTTCTTT
TRBV2	few	TRBJ2-2	TRBD2	CASRSRGQKRLAGDKGELFF	TGTGCCAGCAGAAGCCGCGGACAGAAGAGACTAGCGGGGGACAAGGGGGAGCTGTTTTTT
TRBV7-9	few	TRBJ1-2	-	CASSLPQVGHHGYTF	TGTGCCAGCAGCTTACCACAGGTCGGACATCATGGCTACACCTTC
TRBV20-1	few	TRBJ2-7	-	CSARDPAGRSYEQYF	TGCAGTGCTAGAGATCCCGCGGGCAGGTCATACGAGCAGTACTTC
TRBV4-3	-	TRBJ1-1	TRBD1	CASSHQPTGMNTEAFF	TGCGCCAGCAGCCACCAACCGACAGGGATGAACACTGAAGCTTTCTTT
TRBV5-1	-	TRBJ2-1	-	CASSSWTTPKEQFF	TGCGCCAGCAGCAGCTGGACTACCCCAAAGGAGCAGTTCTTC
TRBV20-1	-	TRBJ2-7	TRBD2	CSAPGLSPSLGEQYF	TGCAGTGCCCCGGGACTAAGCCCTTCCCTCGGCGAGCAGTACTTC